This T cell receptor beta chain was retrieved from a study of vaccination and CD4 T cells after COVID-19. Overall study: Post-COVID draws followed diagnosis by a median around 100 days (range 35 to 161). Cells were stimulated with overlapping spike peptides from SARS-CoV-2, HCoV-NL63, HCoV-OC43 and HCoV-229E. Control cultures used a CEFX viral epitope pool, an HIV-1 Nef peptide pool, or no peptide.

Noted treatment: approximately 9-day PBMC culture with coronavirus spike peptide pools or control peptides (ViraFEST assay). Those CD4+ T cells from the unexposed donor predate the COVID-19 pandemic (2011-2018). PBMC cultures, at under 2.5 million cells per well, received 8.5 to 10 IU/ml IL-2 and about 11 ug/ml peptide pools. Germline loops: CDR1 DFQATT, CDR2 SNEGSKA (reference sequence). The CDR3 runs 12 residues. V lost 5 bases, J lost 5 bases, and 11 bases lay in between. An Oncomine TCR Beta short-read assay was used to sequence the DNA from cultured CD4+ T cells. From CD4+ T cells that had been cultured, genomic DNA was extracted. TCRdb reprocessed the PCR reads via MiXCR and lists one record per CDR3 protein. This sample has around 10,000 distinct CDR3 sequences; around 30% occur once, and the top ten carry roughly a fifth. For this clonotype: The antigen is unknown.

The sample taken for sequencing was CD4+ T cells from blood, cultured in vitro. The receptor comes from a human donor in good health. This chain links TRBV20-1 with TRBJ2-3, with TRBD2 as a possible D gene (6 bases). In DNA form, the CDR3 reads TGCAGTGCTCCATGGAGGGGAGATACGCAGTATTTT. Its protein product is CSAPWRGDTQYF.